A selection of T cell receptor beta chains follows, all from one sample in a study of T cell repertoires in cytomegalovirus infection. TCRdb reprocessed the reads via MiXCR and lists one record per CDR3 protein. This table has 110,000 to 150,000 distinct CDR3 sequences, over 30% appearing once. The antigens of these receptors remain unknown. The material was CD8+ T cells from cultured PBMCs, obtained from culture after CMV antigen stimulation. These receptors all come from a human donor in good health (CMV status not recorded). Some clones in this sample may be carry-over from other donors' samples. Both conserved end residues are part of each CDR3. For some rows the clone size is stated as once, few or many, or as a class when expanded; others skip it.

>TRBJ2-3|TRBV7-6|NA
CASSLAQGTDTQYF
>TRBJ1-4|TRBV7-3|NA
CASSSPGQGADEKLFF
>TRBJ2-3|TRBV6-8|few
CASTGPTDTQYF
>TRBJ2-7|TRBV9|NA
CASSTTTVGVHEQYF
>TRBJ2-5|TRBV6-5|NA
CASSYSGGETQYF
>TRBJ2-7|TRBV5-1|NA
CASSLTGGSEQYF
>TRBJ1-2|TRBV29-1|once
CSVEELGNYGYTF
>TRBJ2-1|TRBV3-1|few
CASSQASWAKNEQFF
>TRBJ2-3|TRBV7-4|NA
CASRTTSADTQYF
>TRBJ1-5|TRBV7-9|few
CASSLGVSQPQHF
>TRBJ1-2|TRBV7-9|NA
CASSLAGYSFYGYTF
>TRBJ2-7|TRBV29-1|NA
CSVELGSEQYF
>TRBJ2-7|TRBV29-1|once
CSVDSSGGTHEQYF
>TRBJ2-7|TRBV18|few
CASSPSSGTSASYEQYF
>TRBJ2-1|TRBV24-1|NA
CATSDLRGTDYNEQFF
>TRBJ2-1|TRBV7-4|NA
CASSEGLAPSNEQFF
>TRBJ1-2|TRBV27|NA
CASRNRGPNYGYTF
>TRBJ1-1|TRBV28|NA
CASKPGPKGNTEAFF
>TRBJ2-2|TRBV19|few
CASSIGTGGTGELFF
>TRBJ2-3|TRBV7-9|NA
CDSSLGPGTDTQYF
>TRBJ1-5|TRBV4-1|once
CASSHQQNQPQHF
>TRBJ1-2|TRBV7-9|NA
CASSLDSPYGYTF
>TRBJ1-2|TRBV9|NA
CASSPRDIINYGYTF
>TRBJ2-1|TRBV7-3|few
CASSAIGHNEQFF
>TRBJ2-1|TRBV30|few
CAWGGQGEKSYNEQFF
>TRBJ2-4|TRBV7-9|NA
CASSLALSGADLAKNIQYF
>TRBJ2-1|TRBV19|NA
CASRRGPTYNEQFF
>TRBJ2-1|TRBV7-8|few
CASSLATEQFF
>TRBJ2-1|TRBV12-3/TRBV12-4|NA
CASSLPGTANEQFF
>TRBJ2-3|TRBV29-1|few
CSVSPDRETDTQYF
>TRBJ2-2|TRBV7-8|many
CASSSPGLAGGGNTGELFF
>TRBJ2-3|TRBV7-8|few
CASSLVYGGTDTQYF
>TRBJ1-1|TRBV27|NA
CASRDMNTEAFF
>TRBJ1-5|TRBV7-2|many
CASSFGPGYSNQPQHF
>TRBJ2-1|TRBV11-2|few
CASSLGRNSYNEQFF
>TRBJ1-2|TRBV15|few
CATSRDEKWGYGYTF
>TRBJ2-5|TRBV7-9|many
CASSLSWETQYF
>TRBJ2-2|TRBV7-3|NA
CASSLRGGQNTGELFF
>TRBJ2-2|TRBV7-9|few
CASSYQVDTGELFF
>TRBJ1-1|TRBV4-1|NA
CASSQDRADTEAFF
>TRBJ1-1|TRBV19|NA
CASSPRGDTEAFF
>TRBJ1-5|TRBV19|NA
CASSQEGARNQPQHF
>TRBJ2-1|TRBV4-3|NA
CASSQGGLGDEQFF
>TRBJ2-3|TRBV27|many
CASSLGLLQSTDTQYF
>TRBJ1-2|TRBV4-1|NA
CASSQDPTWGYTF
>TRBJ2-5|TRBV5-6|NA
CASSESRGGETQYF
>TRBJ2-5|TRBV12-3/TRBV12-4|NA
CASSFWVGRGETQYF
>TRBJ2-1|TRBV6-4|NA
CASSGADGTGDLNEQFF
>TRBJ1-1|TRBV4-1|many
CASSQDRRIAFF
>TRBJ1-2|TRBV12-3/TRBV12-4|NA
CASSFTGNGYTF
>TRBJ1-5|TRBV28|NA
CASSLWGSDQPQHF
>TRBJ1-4|TRBV15|NA
CATSRTGSGEKLFF
>TRBJ2-3|TRBV28|NA
CASKGRVSPDTQYF
>TRBJ1-2|TRBV2|few
CASSEIRQGHNGYTF
>TRBJ2-5|TRBV7-9|NA
CASSPPNQETQYF
>TRBJ1-2|TRBV12-3/TRBV12-4|NA
CASSLSGGYTF
>TRBJ2-1|TRBV27|NA
CTSSLAAYNEQFF
>TRBJ1-5|TRBV7-8|many
CASSLVGQPQHF
>TRBJ2-5|TRBV28|many
CASLFGRGPQETQYF
>TRBJ2-2|TRBV7-6|few
CASTTYGGLRTGELFF